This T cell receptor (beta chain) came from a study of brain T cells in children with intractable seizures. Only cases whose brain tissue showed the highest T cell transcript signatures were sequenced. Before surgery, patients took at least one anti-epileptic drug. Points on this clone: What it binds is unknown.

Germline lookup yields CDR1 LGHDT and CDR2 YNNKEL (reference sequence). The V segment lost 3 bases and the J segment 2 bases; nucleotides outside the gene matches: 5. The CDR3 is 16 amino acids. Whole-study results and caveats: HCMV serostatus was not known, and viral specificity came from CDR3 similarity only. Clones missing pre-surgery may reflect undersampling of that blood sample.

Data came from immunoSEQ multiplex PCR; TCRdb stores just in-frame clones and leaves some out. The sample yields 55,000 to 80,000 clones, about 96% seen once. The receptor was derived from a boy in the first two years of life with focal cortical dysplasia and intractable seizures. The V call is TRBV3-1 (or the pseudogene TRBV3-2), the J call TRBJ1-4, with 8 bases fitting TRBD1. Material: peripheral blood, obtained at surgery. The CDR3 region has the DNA TGTGCCAGCAGCCACGCAGGGGGCGCGACTAATGAAAAACTGTTTTTT. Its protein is CASSHAGGATNEKLFF.